A single sample gave rise to the 31 T cell receptor beta chains below, sequenced in a study of blood T cell repertoires in COVID-19. The table came from immunoSEQ multiplex PCR; TCRdb's copy has only in-frame clones and leaves some out. Here the sample spans approximately 210,000 clones, 84% being singletons. The sample taken for sequencing was peripheral blood. The receptor set was obtained from a woman in her forties or fifties with active or convalescent COVID-19.

This clone was detected many times. The genes are TRBV19 and TRBJ1-6; 8 nucleotides match TRBD1. CDR1 and CDR2 (germline): LNHDA, SQIVND (reference sequence). V shed 2 bases and J 1 base; nucleotides not matched to a gene: 10. The CDR3 runs 19 residues. Written as DNA, the CDR3 is TGTGCCAGTAGTATAATAGGACAGGGACCGGATTCCTATAATTCACCCCTCCACTTT. Translation gives CASSIIGQGPDSYNSPLHF.

This chain connects TRBV27 to TRBJ1-3, with 11 bases fitting TRBD1. The V gene end was trimmed by 6 bases and the J gene end by 5 bases; junction bases not matched to a gene: 3. Germline values: CDR1 MNHEY, CDR2 SMNVEV (reference sequence). This CDR3 contains 14 residues. CDR3 amino acids: CASSRTGGRNTIYF. The CDR3 DNA is TGTGCCAGCAGCCGGACAGGGGGCCGAAACACCATATATTTT.

V gene TRBV6-2 or TRBV6-3 combines with J gene TRBJ1-1; no clear D gene. CDR3 size: 14 residues. Germline V gene lookup returns CDR1 MNHEY and CDR2 SVGEGT. V was pared by 4 bases and J by 1 base, with 10 bases between. CDR3 region: CASSFDTSNTEAFF. The CDR3 nucleotides read TGTGCCAGCAGTTTTGACACCTCGAACACTGAAGCTTTCTTT.

The gene calls are TRBV7-9 and TRBJ1-2; perhaps TRBD1 as D (5 bases). From germline, CDR1 is SEHNR and CDR2 FQNEAQ (reference sequence). V lost 3 bases and J 4 bases, leaving 12 bases between the germline ends. The CDR3 extends over 14 amino acids. DNA for the CDR3: TGTGCCAGCAGCTTGGGGGGTAGTTCCTATGGCTACACCTTC. Its translation is CASSLGGSSYGYTF.

The chain uses TRBV28 and TRBJ1-5; D possibly corresponds to TRBD1 (6 bases). V lost 2 bases, J lost 2 bases, and 7 bases lay in between. This CDR3 has 14 residues. Germline V gene lookup returns CDR1 MDHEN and CDR2 SYDVKM. In nucleotides, the CDR3 is TGTGCCAGCAGTTTAGCAGGGGGCAATCAGCCCCAGCATTTT. As protein: CASSLAGGNQPQHF.

V usage is TRBV19 and J usage is TRBJ1-5, with unresolved D. Germline values: CDR1 LNHDA, CDR2 SQIVND (reference sequence). With 5 bases removed from V and 2 bases from J, the gap between germline ends came to 10 bases. The CDR3 contains 14 residues. The CDR3 nucleotides are TGTGCCAGTAGTCCCCGGGGTGGCAATCAGCCCCAGCATTTT. Translation: CASSPRGGNQPQHF.

The chain combines TRBV20-1 with TRBJ1-6; 7 bases fit TRBD1. This CDR3 has 11 amino acids. CDR1 DFQATT and CDR2 SNEGSKA come from the germline V gene (reference sequence). Losses at the gene ends were 5 bases for V and 14 bases for J; bases not matched to a gene: 6. The CDR3 DNA reads TGCAGTGCTGGACCGACAGGGACCCTCCACTTT. Amino acid sequence: CSAGPTGTLHF.

This clone has a single count. The rearrangement uses TRBV12-3 or TRBV12-4 and TRBJ2-7; 9 bases fit TRBD2. The CDR3 has 13 residues. Trimming removed 5 bases from V and 5 bases from J; junction bases left unmatched: 4. The CDR3 sequence: CASSQREVDEQYF. The CDR3 DNA reads as TGTGCCAGCAGTCAGCGGGAGGTCGACGAGCAGTACTTC.

The chain is built from TRBV10-3 and TRBJ1-3, with TRBD1 matching 8 bases. V lost 4 bases and J lost 1; bases outside the gene matches: 15. Germline V CDR1 and CDR2: ENHRY, SYGVKD. The CDR3 covers 19 residues. The CDR3 sequence: CAISGTGTGDTISGNTIYF. DNA for the CDR3: TGTGCCATCAGTGGCACCGGGACAGGAGATACCATTTCTGGAAACACCATATATTTT.

The rearrangement links TRBV6-5 to TRBJ2-7, with D unresolved. V was cut by 6 bases and J by 1 base, with 4 bases left in between. In germline, CDR1 is MNHEY, CDR2 SVGAGI. The CDR3 length is 11 residues. The CDR3 DNA follows: TGTGCCAGCAGCAATTCCTACGAGCAGTACGTC. This sequence encodes CASSNSYEQYV.

The V gene is TRBV5-4, the J gene TRBJ1-2; maybe TRBD1 (6 bases). The CDR3 loop spans 12 amino acids. Trimming took off 4 bases at V and 9 bases at J, with 13 bases between the two ends. The germline gives CDR1 SGHNT, CDR2 YYREEE (reference sequence). The CDR3 sequence is CASSSDRNRYTF. CDR3 sequence (DNA): TGTGCCAGCAGCAGTGACAGGAACCGCTACACCTTC.

The V and J genes are TRBV2 and TRBJ1-1; 11 bases fit TRBD1. This CDR3 contains 15 residues. Per the germline V gene, CDR1 is SNHLY and CDR2 is FYNNEI. V lost 6 bases and J lost 5; bases outside the gene matches: 8. The CDR3 nucleotides read TGTGCCAGCAGGATTGGACAGGGGGCAGAGACTGAAGCTTTCTTT. Amino acids: CASRIGQGAETEAFF.

The chain couples TRBV7-2 to TRBJ1-2, with a weak D call TRBD1 (5 bases). The germline CDR1 and CDR2 sequences are SGHTA and FQGNSA. Trimming left V 0 bases short and J 8 bases short, with 7 bases between. This CDR3 is built from 12 residues. CDR3 DNA sequence: TGTGCCAGCAGCTTAGCGGGGCGCGGCTACACCTTC. This translates into CASSLAGRGYTF.

The J gene is TRBJ1-6, the V gene TRBV5-6; a possible D gene is TRBD1 (6 bases). V lost 1 base and J lost 7, with 15 bases in between. CDR1 is SGHDT, CDR2 YYEEEE, per germline. There are 16 residues in the CDR3. CDR3: CASSLSTGKRNSPLHF. CDR3 DNA sequence: TGTGCCAGCAGCTTGTCAACAGGGAAGAGGAATTCACCCCTCCACTTT.

The chain carries TRBV11-2 and TRBJ2-7; D not certain. Trimming left V 5 bases short and J 4 bases short, with 12 bases between. From germline, CDR1 is SGHAT and CDR2 FQNNGV. CDR3 size: 13 residues. DNA for the CDR3: TGTGCCAGCAGCATAAACCTCGGGTACGAGCAGTACTTC. This encodes CASSINLGYEQYF.

The chain links TRBV27 to TRBJ1-5; the match to TRBD1 covers 7 bases. Trimming removed 6 bases from V and 7 bases from J; junction bases left unmatched: 6. Germline V CDR1 and CDR2: MNHEY, SMNVEV (reference sequence). The CDR3 extends over 13 amino acids. Here the CDR3 DNA reads TGTGCCAGCAGCGTGACAGGGTCCCAGCCCCAGCATTTT. Encoded protein: CASSVTGSQPQHF.

The chain employs TRBV28 and TRBJ2-7; TRBD2 matches at 8 bases. The germline V gene has CDR1 MDHEN and CDR2 SYDVKM. The CDR3 loop spans 14 amino acids. Losses at the gene ends were 5 bases for V and 6 bases for J; bases not matched to a gene: 9. The CDR3 reads CASSPHSGTSEQYF. Written as DNA, the CDR3 is TGTGCCAGCAGTCCCCATAGCGGGACCTCCGAGCAGTACTTC.

The chain combines TRBV5-1 with TRBJ2-7; 13 bases fit TRBD2. V gave up 3 bases and J gave up 0 bases; unmatched junction bases: 0. The CDR3 spans 15 residues. Germline assignment: CDR1 SGHRS and CDR2 YFSETQ. Here the CDR3 reads CASSWTSGSSYEQYF. In nucleotides, the CDR3 is TGCGCCAGCAGCTGGACTAGCGGGAGCTCCTACGAGCAGTACTTC.

J is TRBJ2-6 and V is TRBV2; 7 nucleotides line up with TRBD1. After removal of 4 bases from V and 1 base from J, the junction contained 7 bases not matched to a gene. The CDR3 loop spans 17 amino acids. CDR1 is SNHLY, CDR2 FYNNEI, per germline. The CDR3 loop is CASSVYRDRSGANVLTF. In DNA form, the CDR3 reads TGTGCCAGCAGTGTCTACCGGGACAGATCTGGGGCCAACGTCCTGACTTTC.

This sequence joins TRBV3-1 (or the pseudogene TRBV3-2) and TRBJ2-5, with 11 nucleotides matching TRBD2. Germline V CDR1 and CDR2: LGHDT, YNNKEL (reference sequence). The ends lost 7 bases at V and 5 bases at J; junction bases unmatched: 6. The CDR3 has 14 amino acids. The CDR3 here is CASNLGLADETQYF. Written as DNA, the CDR3 is TGTGCCAGCAACTTGGGACTAGCGGACGAGACCCAGTACTTC.

The gene calls are TRBV4-1 and TRBJ1-2; D not resolved. This CDR3 contains 16 residues. V was clipped by 1 base and J by 1 base, with 13 bases between them. Germline V gives CDR1 MGHRA, CDR2 YSYEKL. The CDR3 protein is CASSQGRGDVNYGYTF. The CDR3 bases are TGCGCCAGCAGCCAAGGTCGCGGGGATGTTAACTATGGCTACACCTTC.

J is TRBJ1-5 and V is TRBV5-6; D is ambiguous. Per the germline V gene, CDR1 is SGHDT and CDR2 is YYEEEE. Between the trimmed V and J ends, which lost 4 bases and 3 bases, there was a span of 17 bases. The CDR3 covers 16 residues. For the CDR3, the DNA is TGTGCCAGCAGCCTCTGGACCCTGAGGGCCAATCAGCCCCAGCATTTT. As protein: CASSLWTLRANQPQHF.

This clone was counted between two and nine times. The chain combines TRBV9 with TRBJ2-1; no clear D. CDR1 and CDR2 from the germline V gene are SGDLS and YYNGEE. The CDR3 consists of 14 residues. The ends were cut back, 3 bases at V and 2 bases at J, with 9 bases in the middle. The CDR3 nucleotides are TGTGCCAGCAGCGGCTCCCCTACCTACAATGAGCAGTTCTTC. Translating gives CASSGSPTYNEQFF.

The table lists this clone with a count of one. In the same sample, other DNA sequences code for this CDR3. The V and J genes are TRBV29-1 and TRBJ2-1, with 7 bases fitting TRBD2. CDR3 size: 13 residues. With 8 bases clipped from V and 7 bases from J, the junction kept 11 bases outside the gene matches. Germline V CDR1 and CDR2: SQVTM, ANQGSEA. The CDR3, as DNA: TGCAGCCTAGCGGAAGGGGACTATAATGAGCAGTTCTTC. Amino acid sequence: CSLAEGDYNEQFF.

V usage is TRBV2 and J usage is TRBJ2-5, with D possibly being TRBD1 (5 bases). CDR3 length equals 14 residues. Trimming left V 5 bases short and J 1 base short, with 11 bases between. From germline, CDR1 is SNHLY and CDR2 FYNNEI. CDR3: CASSTRTPQETQYF. DNA of the CDR3: TGTGCCAGCAGTACCCGGACACCCCAAGAGACCCAGTACTTC.

V and J are TRBV5-1 and TRBJ2-2, with 12 bases lining up with TRBD2. Germline V gene lookup returns CDR1 SGHRS and CDR2 YFSETQ. The CDR3 spans 15 residues. V gave up 4 bases and J gave up 7 bases; unmatched junction bases: 5. CDR3 nucleotides: TGCGCCAGCAGCCCCACTAGCGGGGGGTTCGGGGAGCTGTTTTTT. It is translated as CASSPTSGGFGELFF.

The genes are TRBV19 and TRBJ2-1; 7 positions agree with TRBD1. The length of the CDR3 is 14 residues. The V gene end was trimmed by 4 bases and the J gene end by 9 bases; junction bases not matched to a gene: 9. Germline assignment: CDR1 LNHDA and CDR2 SQIVND (reference sequence). CDR3 region: CASSTNRGLGEQFF. The CDR3 DNA is TGTGCCAGTAGTACGAACAGGGGTTTGGGTGAGCAGTTCTTC. The entire variable domain, with the rest obtained from reference TRBV19 and TRBJ2-1, is as follows: DGGITQSPKYLFRKEGQNVTLSCEQNLNHDAMYWYRQDPGQGLRLIYYSQIVNDFQKGDIAEGYSVSREKKESFPLTVTSAQKNPTAFYLCASSTNRGLGEQFFGPGTRLTVL.

J is TRBJ1-3 and V is TRBV30; D is unclear. Deletions cut 2 bases from V and 2 bases from J, with 7 bases between. The CDR3 consists of 13 residues. Germline V gene data show CDR1 as GTSNPN and CDR2 as SVGIG (reference sequence). The CDR3 spells CAWSKEAGNTIYF. The CDR3 coding sequence is TGTGCCTGGAGTAAGGAGGCTGGAAACACCATATATTTT.

The chain uses TRBV6-1 and TRBJ2-5, with D possibly matching TRBD1 (5 bases). Deletions cut 2 bases from V and 3 bases from J, with 13 bases between. Germline CDR1 MNHNS, CDR2 SASEGT. The CDR3 has 15 residues. CDR3 region: CASSELGVTEETQYF. CDR3 DNA sequence: TGTGCCAGCAGTGAACTAGGGGTAACCGAAGAGACCCAGTACTTC.

The chain uses TRBV7-6 and TRBJ2-1, with D possibly matching TRBD2 (5 bases). V was cut by 1 base and J by 8 bases, with 15 bases left in between. Germline CDR1 reads SGHVS; CDR2 reads FNYEAQ. This CDR3 spans 15 amino acids. The CDR3 region has the DNA TGTGCCAGCAGCTTAGACGGCGGGTCCGGGGATGAGCAGTTCTTC. It codes for CASSLDGGSGDEQFF.

The chain links TRBV18 to TRBJ1-6, with 9 bases lining up with TRBD1. This CDR3 has 16 residues. The germline gives CDR1 KGHSH, CDR2 LQKENI. V dropped 0 bases and J dropped 9; count of bases not matched to a gene: 6. CDR3: CASSPPGDREASPLHF. CDR3 in DNA: TGTGCCAGCTCACCACCGGGGGACAGGGAGGCTTCACCCCTCCACTTT.